These T cell receptor beta chains were read from a single sample in a study of blood T cell repertoires in COVID-19. The assay was immunoSEQ multiplex PCR, and TCRdb's table has in-frame clones only and misses some. Of fewer than 150,000 clones in the sample, under 85% were seen once. The sample comprised peripheral blood. These receptors were collected from a human donor in a cohort sampled during active COVID-19. CDR3s include the opening cysteine and the closing phenylalanine or tryptophan. D genes are given only for firm matches.

CAWSVIQEAFF	TRBJ1-1	-	TRBV30
CASSAGQGGSPLHF	TRBJ1-6	TRBD1	TRBV6-4
CASSSPKQNSPLHF	TRBJ1-6	-	TRBV7-3
CASSVGGISYEQYF	TRBJ2-7	-	TRBV9
CASSLGQGASYGYTF	TRBJ1-2	TRBD1	TRBV7-2
CASRAGGNYGYTF	TRBJ1-2	-	TRBV28
CASRRVEGLRNQPQHF	TRBJ1-5	-	TRBV19
CASSREQGVSEKLFF	TRBJ1-4	-	TRBV4-2
CASSFSGTGDIRNEQFF	TRBJ2-1	TRBD1	TRBV7-8
CASSLQGLYDSPLHF	TRBJ1-6	TRBD1	TRBV2
CASSLSSGGADTQYF	TRBJ2-3	-	TRBV4-3
CASSTAMGGRAYADTQYF	TRBJ2-3	-	TRBV6-2/TRBV6-3
CASSSIRQGVF	TRBJ1-1	TRBD1	TRBV28
CSVGDRGIFDTQYF	TRBJ2-3	TRBD1	TRBV29-1
CASSETGVGSYTF	TRBJ1-2	-	TRBV6-5
CATSRDLGGGANNEQFF	TRBJ2-1	TRBD2	TRBV15
CASSERHYRRTLGRGEQFF	TRBJ2-1	-	TRBV2
CASSKPGQGNEKLFF	TRBJ1-4	TRBD1	TRBV7-8
CATSGTVRTEAFF	TRBJ1-1	TRBD1	TRBV15
CSVGQRTGELFF	TRBJ2-2	-	TRBV29-1
CASSLSGERQPQHF	TRBJ1-5	-	TRBV27
CASSLGDTEGEKLFF	TRBJ1-4	-	TRBV5-1
CASREFPRGDTGELFF	TRBJ2-2	-	TRBV5-1
CASSLAGANEKLFF	TRBJ1-4	-	TRBV7-2
CASSLGLIGEETQYF	TRBJ2-5	-	TRBV7-8
CASSAPQGIGYTF	TRBJ1-2	-	TRBV9
CASSYIDPSPGLGGYEQYF	TRBJ2-7	-	TRBV6-2/TRBV6-3
CASSSPRAVETQYF	TRBJ2-5	-	TRBV5-1
CASTNQNRGLAKNIQYF	TRBJ2-4	-	TRBV19
CASSPRGTYNEQFF	TRBJ2-1	-	TRBV7-2
CASGRPGQALGGELFF	TRBJ2-2	TRBD1	TRBV5-4
CASSLAAARINSPLHF	TRBJ1-6	-	TRBV5-6
CASSLTGTGGTDTQYF	TRBJ2-3	TRBD1	TRBV7-3
CASSLQQGYEQYF	TRBJ2-7	-	TRBV4-3
CASSSGQGITDTQYF	TRBJ2-3	TRBD1	TRBV3-1/TRBV3-2
CASSTGLFTEAFF	TRBJ1-1	-	TRBV2
CASSIDAQGTSYGYTF	TRBJ1-2	-	TRBV19
CASSQFGGQETQYF	TRBJ2-5	TRBD2	TRBV3-1/TRBV3-2
CASSLSGQNIQYF	TRBJ2-4	-	TRBV27
CASSNARGLGTEAFF	TRBJ1-1	TRBD1	TRBV4-2
CASSPRQGSGYTF	TRBJ1-2	TRBD1	TRBV14
CASSLNRVSSYNEQFF	TRBJ2-1	-	TRBV6-5
CASTILGQGSTEAFF	TRBJ1-1	TRBD1	TRBV28
CASSSQGGNEKLFF	TRBJ1-4	TRBD1	TRBV5-1
CAITGTSGGGPGANVLTF	TRBJ2-6	TRBD2	TRBV10-3
CATSKTGAYEQYF	TRBJ2-7	TRBD1	TRBV15
CASSLQSGKETQYF	TRBJ2-5	-	TRBV4-1
CASDKGSGYGYTF	TRBJ1-2	-	TRBV12-3/TRBV12-4